The clone carrying this T cell receptor (beta chain) was seen ten or more times. The sample comes from a study of T cells after yellow fever vaccination. CDR3 size: 16 residues. The germline V gene encodes CDR1 SEHNR and CDR2 FQNEAQ (reference sequence). V gave up 5 bases and J gave up 0 bases; unmatched junction bases: 6. Using its own MiXCR run on the 5' RACE reads, TCRdb lists one record per CDR3 protein. The table shows 250,000 to 400,000 distinct CDR3 sequences, with around 4.4% occurring only once. This specimen was PBMCs, taken 15 days after the yellow fever booster vaccination. The chain is built from TRBV7-9 and TRBJ1-5; 8 bases are a match to TRBD1. This clonotype originated in a man aged 18 to 35 who received the YFV17D yellow fever vaccine. In nucleotides, the CDR3 is TGTGCCAGCAGCGGCCCGACAGGGGATAGCAATCAGCCCCAGCATTTT. This gives the protein CASSGPTGDSNQPQHF.